The 8 T cell receptor beta chains below all came from one sample that was sequenced in a study of lymphopenia after photon versus proton radiotherapy. Sequenced by immunoSEQ multiplex PCR; TCRdb stores in-frame clones only, minus some. The repertoire includes tens of thousands of clones, around 84% of them detected once, and 10% sits in the top ten. This specimen was peripheral blood, taken from a patient treated with proton-based radiotherapy. These receptors were taken from a woman in her 70s with pancreatic cancer. Some clones in this sample may be carry-over from other donors' samples.

V usage is TRBV9 and J usage is TRBJ1-1, with TRBD1 identical over 8 bases. V lost 0 bases and J lost 3; bases outside the gene matches: 7. Germline V gene data show CDR1 as SGDLS and CDR2 as YYNGEE. This CDR3 region has 16 residues. In DNA form, the CDR3 reads TGTGCCAGCAGCGTAGAGACAGGGGTGAGGTACACTGAAGCTTTCTTT. Translated, it gives CASSVETGVRYTEAFF.

The chain uses TRBV13 and TRBJ2-3; 11 bases align to TRBD2. With 4 bases clipped from V and 6 bases from J, the junction kept 6 bases outside the gene matches. From germline, CDR1 is PRHDT and CDR2 FYEKMQ (reference sequence). CDR3 length equals 15 residues. The CDR3 spells CASSSYTSGSDTQYF. The CDR3 DNA follows: TGTGCCAGCAGCTCCTACACTAGCGGGAGTGATACGCAGTATTTT.

A few counts support this clone. J is TRBJ2-7 and V is TRBV6-5; D is undetermined. The CDR3 is made up of 12 amino acids. Germline CDR1 reads MNHEY; CDR2 reads SVGAGI. V was cut by 6 bases and J by 0 bases, with 6 bases left in between. CDR3 sequence reads: CASRSSSYEQYF. CDR3 in DNA: TGTGCCAGCAGAAGCTCCTCCTACGAGCAGTACTTC.

The chain uses TRBV5-5 and TRBJ2-2; 7 positions agree with TRBD2. The CDR3 is 17 residues long. V shed 2 bases, J shed 0 bases, and the junction held 7 bases outside the gene matches. CDR1 SGHKS and CDR2 YYEKEE come from the germline V gene (reference sequence). In DNA, the CDR3 is TGTGCCAGCAGCTTTGGTCTAGCGGAGGCGAACACCGGGGAGCTGTTTTTT. Translation: CASSFGLAEANTGELFF.

The chain couples TRBV6-1 to TRBJ1-2; 7 positions match TRBD1. V dropped 7 bases and J dropped 4; count of bases not matched to a gene: 3. Per the germline V gene, CDR1 is MNHNS and CDR2 is SASEGT. The CDR3 has 12 amino acids. CDR3 protein: CASTTGIYGYTF. The CDR3, as DNA: TGTGCCAGCACGACAGGGATCTATGGCTACACCTTC.

The V call is TRBV7-6, the J call TRBJ2-1; TRBD2 agrees at 11 bases. V dropped 4 bases and J dropped 9; count of bases not matched to a gene: 11. Germline CDR1 and CDR2: SGHVS and FNYEAQ. This CDR3 spans 16 amino acids. The CDR3 here is CASSSLLTSGKGEQFF. Here the CDR3 DNA reads TGTGCCAGCAGCTCTCTATTGACTAGCGGGAAGGGTGAGCAGTTCTTC.

The V call is TRBV6-1, the J call TRBJ1-6, with TRBD1 matching 10 bases. Trimming cost V 7 bases and J 9 bases; bases outside gene matches: 6. CDR1 is MNHNS, CDR2 SASEGT, per germline. There are 14 residues in the CDR3. In DNA, the CDR3 is TGTGCCAGCATCTTGGACAGGGGGAGTTCACCCCTCCACTTT. As protein: CASILDRGSSPLHF.

The chain joins TRBV20-1 to TRBJ1-1; D not resolved. The CDR3 covers 11 residues. The V end was cut by 1 base, the J end by 7 bases, with 7 bases between. Germline-derived CDR1 and CDR2 are DFQATT and SNEGSKA (reference sequence). In nucleotides, the CDR3 is TGCAGTGCTAGAGCATATAATGAAGCTTTCTTT. Translation: CSARAYNEAFF.